Below are 6 T cell receptor beta chains sequenced from a single sample in a study of T cells in Graves' hyperthyroidism and ophthalmopathy. There were TCR beta CDR3 regions amplified from RNA transcripts. When the TCR CDR3 underwent first-round RT-PCR, the HTBI primer set was used. TCRdb redid the calling of the multiplex PCR reads with MiXCR, one entry per CDR3 protein. The sample lists 700,000 or so distinct CDR3 sequences, about a sixth occurring once. Sequenced input: blood. These receptors all come from a man between 18 and 35 years old with Graves' hyperthyroidism.

The table lists this clonotype with a few counts. The chain links TRBV20-1 to TRBJ1-5; possibly TRBD1 for D (6 bases). Germline CDR1 reads DFQATT; CDR2 reads SNEGSKA (reference sequence). V shed 4 bases and J shed 1 base, with 17 bases lying between them. This CDR3 comprises 16 residues. Written as DNA, the CDR3 is TGCAGTGCTATTTCCTCAGGGGTTGCGAGCAATCAGCCCCAGCATTTT. It translates to CSAISSGVASNQPQHF.

This clonotype was seen repeatedly, ten times or more. The chain recombines TRBV28 with TRBJ2-1; 8 bases agree with TRBD2. The germline gives CDR1 MDHEN, CDR2 SYDVKM. V gave up 6 bases and J gave up 7 bases; unmatched junction bases: 2. The CDR3 consists of 12 residues. The CDR3 sequence is CASSAGGNEQFF. The DNA for the CDR3 is TGTGCCAGCAGCGCGGGAGGAAATGAGCAGTTCTTC.

This clonotype was detected ten times or more. This chain joins TRBV30 and TRBJ2-4; D is unclear. V was shortened by 0 bases and J by 1 base, with 22 bases between the two germline ends. The V gene's germline CDR1 is GTSNPN and CDR2 SVGIG (reference sequence). This CDR3 has 19 amino acids. Written as DNA, the CDR3 is TGTGCCTGGAGTGTGGTTCGGGTGGCAGGTAGTCTGGCCAAAAACATTCAGTACTTC. This encodes CAWSVVRVAGSLAKNIQYF.

This clonotype was picked up many times. The junction departs from germline at one end; a sequencing error may be responsible. V and J are TRBV20-1 and TRBJ1-1; TRBD1 matches 7 bases. The CDR3 has 13 residues. Germline CDR1 is DFQATT and CDR2 is SNEGSKA (reference sequence). The CDR3 DNA sequence: TGCAGGGCTAGCAGGGGGTCGGTCACTGAAGCTTTCTTT. It encodes CRASRGSVTEAFF.

This sequence joins TRBV11-2 and TRBJ1-3; TRBD1 matches 8 bases. V lost 0 bases to trimming and J lost 2 bases; unmatched junction nucleotides: 9. This CDR3 contains 18 residues. In germline, CDR1 is SGHAT, CDR2 FQNNGV. The CDR3 is CASSLDLISTGAGNTIYF. CDR3 in DNA: TGTGCCAGCAGCTTAGATTTGATTTCGACAGGGGCTGGAAACACCATATATTTT.

This clonotype was detected only a few times. V and J are TRBV19 and TRBJ2-7, with 8 bases fitting TRBD1. In germline, CDR1 is LNHDA, CDR2 SQIVND (reference sequence). CDR3 length equals 15 residues. The V segment lost 1 base and the J segment 3 bases; nucleotides outside the gene matches: 5. The chain's CDR3 is CASSIGNRGVYEQYF. The CDR3 DNA follows: TGTGCCAGTAGTATAGGTAACAGGGGGGTCTACGAGCAGTACTTC.